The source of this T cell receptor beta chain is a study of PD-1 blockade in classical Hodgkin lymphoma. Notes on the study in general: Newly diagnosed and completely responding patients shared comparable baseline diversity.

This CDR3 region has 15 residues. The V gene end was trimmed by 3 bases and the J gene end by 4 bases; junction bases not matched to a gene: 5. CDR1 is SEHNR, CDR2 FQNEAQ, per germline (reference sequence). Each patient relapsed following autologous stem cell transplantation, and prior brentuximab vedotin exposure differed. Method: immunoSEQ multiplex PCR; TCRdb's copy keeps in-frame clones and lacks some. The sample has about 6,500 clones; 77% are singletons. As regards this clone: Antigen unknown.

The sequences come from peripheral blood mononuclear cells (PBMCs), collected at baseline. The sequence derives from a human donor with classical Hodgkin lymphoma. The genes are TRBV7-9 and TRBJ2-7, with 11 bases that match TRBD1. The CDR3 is CASSFFGTGGYEQYF. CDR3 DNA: TGTGCCAGCAGCTTCTTCGGGACAGGGGGTTACGAGCAGTACTTC.